Listed below are T cell receptor beta chains from one sample, sequenced in a study of T cells in Graves' hyperthyroidism and ophthalmopathy. TCRdb recomputed calls from the multiplex PCR reads with MiXCR, one row per CDR3 protein. The sample includes some 500,000 distinct CDR3 sequences, around 16% seen only once; the top ten take 25% to 30%. The sample consisted of blood. The receptors here all came from a woman in her twenties or thirties with Graves' ophthalmopathy. The CDR3 runs from the conserved cysteine through the conserved F or W. A D gene is named only where the DNA matches it firmly. A clone size is listed for some rows: how often the clone was seen (once, few, many), or a class if it is expanded.

size: many
V: TRBV18
J: TRBJ2-7
D: TRBD2
DNA: TGTGCCAGCTCACCAAGAAGTAGCGGGGTCGAGCAGTACTTC
CDR3: CASSPRSSGVEQYF

size: -
V: TRBV2
J: TRBJ1-2
D: TRBD1
DNA: TGTGTCAGCGGACAGACAGGGCCTCGGGGTTATGGCTACACCTTC
CDR3: CVSGQTGPRGYGYTF

size: many
V: TRBV28
J: TRBJ2-1
D: -
DNA: TGTGCCAGCAGTTTTGCTCCCAATGAGCAGTTCTTC
CDR3: CASSFAPNEQFF

size: few
V: TRBV6-1
J: TRBJ2-7
D: TRBD1
DNA: TGTGCCAGCAGTGAAGCGCAAGGACAGGGGTTCCACGAGCAGTACTTC
CDR3: CASSEAQGQGFHEQYF

size: many
V: TRBV6-5
J: TRBJ2-7
D: TRBD1
DNA: TGTGCCAGCAGTTACTGGCAGGGGGCCGACTACGAGCAGTACTTC
CDR3: CASSYWQGADYEQYF

size: many
V: TRBV28
J: TRBJ2-3
D: -
DNA: TGTGCCAGCACAGGGGTTTGGGCGGGCACAGATACGCAGTATTTT
CDR3: CASTGVWAGTDTQYF

size: -
V: TRBV5-1
J: TRBJ2-5
D: TRBD1
DNA: TGCGCCAGCAGCCAAACAGGGGGCGCCGAAGCAGAGACCCAGTACTTC
CDR3: CASSQTGGAEAETQYF

size: few
V: TRBV5-5
J: TRBJ1-1
D: -
DNA: TGTGCCAGCAGGTTCTCAGGGGTGGGCACTGAAGCTTTCTTT
CDR3: CASRFSGVGTEAFF

size: few
V: TRBV5-1
J: TRBJ2-5
D: -
DNA: TGCGCTATGCCGCCGGAGCCCCGTGGGACCCAGTACTTC
CDR3: CAMPPEPRGTQYF

size: -
V: TRBV4-2
J: TRBJ1-2
D: -
DNA: TGTGCCAGCAGCCAGGATATGGGACGGAGCTATGGCTACACCTTC
CDR3: CASSQDMGRSYGYTF

size: many
V: TRBV27
J: TRBJ2-7
D: -
DNA: TGTGCCAGCAGTTCATGGACAGTCCGCTACGAGCAGTACTTC
CDR3: CASSSWTVRYEQYF

size: -
V: TRBV7-9
J: TRBJ1-3
D: -
DNA: TGTGCCAGCAGCTTAGCTTCGGCGGGAAACACCATATATTTT
CDR3: CASSLASAGNTIYF

size: few
V: TRBV4-3
J: TRBJ2-3
D: -
DNA: TGCGCCAGCAGCCAAGGACTAGAGGTAGATACGCAGTATTTT
CDR3: CASSQGLEVDTQYF

size: many
V: TRBV20-1
J: TRBJ2-3
D: -
DNA: TGCAGTGCCATAGGTGGGGCAGATACGCAGTATTTT
CDR3: CSAIGGADTQYF

size: -
V: TRBV4-1
J: TRBJ1-2
D: -
DNA: TGCGCCAGCAGCCAAGATCGACAGGTGGGCGGCTACACCTTC
CDR3: CASSQDRQVGGYTF

size: many
V: TRBV3-1
J: TRBJ2-1
D: TRBD2
DNA: TGTGCCAGCGGACTAGAACGTGAGCAGTTCTTC
CDR3: CASGLEREQFF

size: many
V: TRBV14
J: TRBJ2-1
D: TRBD1
DNA: TGTGCCAGCAGCCAACCGGGACAGGGTAATGAGCAGTTCTTC
CDR3: CASSQPGQGNEQFF

size: many
V: TRBV24-1
J: TRBJ2-7
D: -
DNA: TGTGCCGCCGTCACCTCCTACGAGCAGTACTTC
CDR3: CAAVTSYEQYF

size: few
V: TRBV6-1
J: TRBJ1-4
D: -
DNA: TGTGCCAGCAGCTCAGGGGTGGTGCGTGAAAAACTGTTTTTT
CDR3: CASSSGVVREKLFF

size: -
V: TRBV7-9
J: TRBJ1-6
D: -
DNA: TGTGCCAGCAGCCTAGACAGGAAATTTCCACCCCTCCACTTT
CDR3: CASSLDRKFPPLHF

size: few
V: TRBV7-2
J: TRBJ2-1
D: TRBD1
DNA: TGTGCCAGCAGCCCCTACAGGGGCTGGTCCTACAATGAGCAGTTCTTC
CDR3: CASSPYRGWSYNEQFF

size: many
V: TRBV18
J: TRBJ1-2
D: -
DNA: TGTGCCAGCTCACTGGGACTGACCCCCTATGGCTACACCTTC
CDR3: CASSLGLTPYGYTF

size: few
V: TRBV6-1
J: TRBJ2-7
D: TRBD2
DNA: TGTGCCAGCACCGGAGGACTAGCGGGAGGGTTTGTTATCTACGAGCAGTACTTC
CDR3: CASTGGLAGGFVIYEQYF